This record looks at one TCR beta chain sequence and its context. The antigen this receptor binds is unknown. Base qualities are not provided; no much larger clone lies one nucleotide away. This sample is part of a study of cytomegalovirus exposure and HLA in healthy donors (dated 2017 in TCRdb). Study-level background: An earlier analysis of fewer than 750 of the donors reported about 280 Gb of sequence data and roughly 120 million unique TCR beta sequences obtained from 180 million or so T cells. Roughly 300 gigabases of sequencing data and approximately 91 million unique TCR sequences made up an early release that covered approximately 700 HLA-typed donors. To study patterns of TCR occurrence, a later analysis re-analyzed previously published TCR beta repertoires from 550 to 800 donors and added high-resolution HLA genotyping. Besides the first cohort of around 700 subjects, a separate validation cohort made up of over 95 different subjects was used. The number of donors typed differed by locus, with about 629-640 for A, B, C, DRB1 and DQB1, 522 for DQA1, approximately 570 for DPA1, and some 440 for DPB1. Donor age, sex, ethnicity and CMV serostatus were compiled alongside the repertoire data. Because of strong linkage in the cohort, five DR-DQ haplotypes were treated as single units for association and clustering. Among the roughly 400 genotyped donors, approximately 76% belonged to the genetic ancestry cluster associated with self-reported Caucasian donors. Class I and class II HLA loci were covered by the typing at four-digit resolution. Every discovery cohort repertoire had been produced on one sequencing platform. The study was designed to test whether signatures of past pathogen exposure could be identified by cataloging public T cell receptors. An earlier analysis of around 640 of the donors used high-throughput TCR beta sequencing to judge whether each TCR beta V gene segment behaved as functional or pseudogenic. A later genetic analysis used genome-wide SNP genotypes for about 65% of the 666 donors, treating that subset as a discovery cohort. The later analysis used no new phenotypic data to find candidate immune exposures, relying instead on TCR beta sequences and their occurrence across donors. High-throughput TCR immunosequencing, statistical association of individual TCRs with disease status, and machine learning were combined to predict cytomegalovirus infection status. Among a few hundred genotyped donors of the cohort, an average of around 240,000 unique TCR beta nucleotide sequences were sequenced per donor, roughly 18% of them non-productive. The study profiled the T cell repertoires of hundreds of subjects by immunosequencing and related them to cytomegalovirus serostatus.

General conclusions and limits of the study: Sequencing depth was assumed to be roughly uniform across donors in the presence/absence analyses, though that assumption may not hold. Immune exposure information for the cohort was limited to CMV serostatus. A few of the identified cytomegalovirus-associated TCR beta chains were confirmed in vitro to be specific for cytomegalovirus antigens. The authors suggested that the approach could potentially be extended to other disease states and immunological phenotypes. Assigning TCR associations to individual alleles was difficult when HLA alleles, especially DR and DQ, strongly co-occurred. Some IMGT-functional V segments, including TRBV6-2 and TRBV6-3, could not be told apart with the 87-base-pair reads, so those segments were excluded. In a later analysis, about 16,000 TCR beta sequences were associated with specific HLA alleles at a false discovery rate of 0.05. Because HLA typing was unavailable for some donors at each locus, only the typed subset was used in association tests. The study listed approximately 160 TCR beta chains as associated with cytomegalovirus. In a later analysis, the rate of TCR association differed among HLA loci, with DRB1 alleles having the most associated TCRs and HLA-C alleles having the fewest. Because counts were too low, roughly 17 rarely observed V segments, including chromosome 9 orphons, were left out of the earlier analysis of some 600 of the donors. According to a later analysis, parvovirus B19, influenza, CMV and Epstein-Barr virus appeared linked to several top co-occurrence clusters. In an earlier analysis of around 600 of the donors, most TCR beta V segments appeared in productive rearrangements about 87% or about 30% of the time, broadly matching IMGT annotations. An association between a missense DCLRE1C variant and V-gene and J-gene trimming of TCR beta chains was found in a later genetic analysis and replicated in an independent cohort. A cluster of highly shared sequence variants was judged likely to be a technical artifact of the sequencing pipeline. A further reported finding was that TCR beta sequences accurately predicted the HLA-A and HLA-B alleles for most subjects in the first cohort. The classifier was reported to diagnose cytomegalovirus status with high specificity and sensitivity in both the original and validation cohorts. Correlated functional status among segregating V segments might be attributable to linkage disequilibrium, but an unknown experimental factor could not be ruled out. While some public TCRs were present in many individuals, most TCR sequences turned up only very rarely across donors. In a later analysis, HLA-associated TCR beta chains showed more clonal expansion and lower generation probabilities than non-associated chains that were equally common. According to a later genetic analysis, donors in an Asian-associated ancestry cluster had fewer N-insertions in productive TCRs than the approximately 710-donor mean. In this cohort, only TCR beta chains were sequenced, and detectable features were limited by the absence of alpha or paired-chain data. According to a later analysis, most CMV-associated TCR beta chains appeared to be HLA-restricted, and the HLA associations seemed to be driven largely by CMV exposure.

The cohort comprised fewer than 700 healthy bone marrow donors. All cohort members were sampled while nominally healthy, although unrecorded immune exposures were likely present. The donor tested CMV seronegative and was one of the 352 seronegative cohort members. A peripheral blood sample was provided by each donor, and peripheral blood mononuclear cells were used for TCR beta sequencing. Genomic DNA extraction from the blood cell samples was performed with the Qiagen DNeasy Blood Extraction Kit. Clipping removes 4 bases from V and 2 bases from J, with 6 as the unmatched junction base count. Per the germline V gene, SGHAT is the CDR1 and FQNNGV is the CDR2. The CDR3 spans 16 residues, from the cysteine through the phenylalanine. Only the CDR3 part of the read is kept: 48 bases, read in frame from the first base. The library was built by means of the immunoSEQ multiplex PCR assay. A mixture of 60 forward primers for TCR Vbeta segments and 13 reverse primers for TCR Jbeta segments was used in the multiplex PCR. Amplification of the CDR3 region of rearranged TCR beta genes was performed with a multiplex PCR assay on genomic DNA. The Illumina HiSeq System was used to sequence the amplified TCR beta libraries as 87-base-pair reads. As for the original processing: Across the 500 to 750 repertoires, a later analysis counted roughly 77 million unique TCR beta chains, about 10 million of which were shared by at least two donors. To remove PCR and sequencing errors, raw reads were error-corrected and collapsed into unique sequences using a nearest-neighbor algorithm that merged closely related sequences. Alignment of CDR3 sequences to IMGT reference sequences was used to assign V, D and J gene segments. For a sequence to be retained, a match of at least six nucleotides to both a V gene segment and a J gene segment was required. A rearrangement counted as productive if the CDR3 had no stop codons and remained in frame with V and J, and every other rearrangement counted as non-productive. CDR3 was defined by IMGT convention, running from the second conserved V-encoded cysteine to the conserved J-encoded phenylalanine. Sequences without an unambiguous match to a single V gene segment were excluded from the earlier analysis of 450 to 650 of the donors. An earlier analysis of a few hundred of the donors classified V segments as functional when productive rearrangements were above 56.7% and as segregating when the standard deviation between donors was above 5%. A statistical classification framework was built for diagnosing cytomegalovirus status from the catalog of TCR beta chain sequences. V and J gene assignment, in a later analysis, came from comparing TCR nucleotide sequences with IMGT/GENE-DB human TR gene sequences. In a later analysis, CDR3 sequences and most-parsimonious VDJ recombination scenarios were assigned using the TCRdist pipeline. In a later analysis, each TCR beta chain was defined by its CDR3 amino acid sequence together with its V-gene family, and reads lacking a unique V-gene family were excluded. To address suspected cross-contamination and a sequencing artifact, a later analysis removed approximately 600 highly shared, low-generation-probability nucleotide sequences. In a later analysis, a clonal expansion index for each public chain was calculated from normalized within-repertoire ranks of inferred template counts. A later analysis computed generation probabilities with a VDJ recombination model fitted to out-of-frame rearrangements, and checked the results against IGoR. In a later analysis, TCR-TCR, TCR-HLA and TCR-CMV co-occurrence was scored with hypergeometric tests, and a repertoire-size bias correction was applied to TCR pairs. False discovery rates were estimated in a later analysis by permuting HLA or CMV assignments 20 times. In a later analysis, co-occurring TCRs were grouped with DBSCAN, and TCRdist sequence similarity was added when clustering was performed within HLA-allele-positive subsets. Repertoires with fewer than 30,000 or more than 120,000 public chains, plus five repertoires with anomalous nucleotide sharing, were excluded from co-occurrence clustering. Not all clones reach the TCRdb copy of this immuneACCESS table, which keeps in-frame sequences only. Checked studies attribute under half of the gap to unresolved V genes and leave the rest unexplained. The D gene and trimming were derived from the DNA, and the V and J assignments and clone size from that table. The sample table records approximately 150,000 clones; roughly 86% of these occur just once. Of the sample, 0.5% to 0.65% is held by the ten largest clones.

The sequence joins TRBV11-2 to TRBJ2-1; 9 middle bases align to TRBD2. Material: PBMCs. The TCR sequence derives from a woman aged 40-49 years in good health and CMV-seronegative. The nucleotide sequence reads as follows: TGTGCCAGCAGCTATTTAGCGGGAGTGGCCTACAATGAGCAGTTCTTC. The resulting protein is CASSYLAGVAYNEQFF.